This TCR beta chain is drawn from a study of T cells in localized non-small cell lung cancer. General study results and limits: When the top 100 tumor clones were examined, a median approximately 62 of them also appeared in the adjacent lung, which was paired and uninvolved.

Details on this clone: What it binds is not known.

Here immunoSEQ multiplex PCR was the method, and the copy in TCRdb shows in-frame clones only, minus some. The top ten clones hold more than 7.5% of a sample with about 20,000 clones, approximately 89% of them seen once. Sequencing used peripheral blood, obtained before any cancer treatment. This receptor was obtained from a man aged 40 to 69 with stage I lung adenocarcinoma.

The CDR3 is CASSLVDGDGTDTQYF. CDR3 nucleotide sequence: TGTGCCAGCAGCTTGGTGGACGGGGACGGCACAGATACGCAGTATTTT. V is TRBV5-4 and J is TRBJ2-3, with D tentatively TRBD1 or TRBD2 (5 bases each). Deletions cut 0 bases from V and 1 base from J, with 12 bases between. This CDR3 comprises 16 residues. Germline V gives CDR1 SGHNT, CDR2 YYREEE (reference sequence).